The subject of this entry is one T cell receptor beta chain. These data are taken from a study of cytotoxic CD8 clonotypes in ibrutinib-treated CLL. Study in general: The group held some ten relapsed/refractory and about 15 treatment-naive patients, with fewer than 18 IGHV unmutated.

The protocol was immunoSEQ multiplex PCR, while the TCRdb copy is restricted to in-frame clones and leaves out a portion. The table has around 15,000 clones, roughly 65% seen once. Germline loops: CDR1 MDHEN, CDR2 SYDVKM. J gave up 3 bases and V 6 bases, and 6 bases lay outside the gene matches. The CDR3 extends over 15 amino acids. V gene TRBV28 combines with J gene TRBJ2-2; TRBD2 matches at 8 bases. The input for sequencing was PBMCs, taken before ibrutinib treatment. The sequence was obtained from a human donor with chronic lymphocytic leukemia. The CDR3 sequence is CASSLVGGDTGELFF. CDR3 DNA sequence: TGTGCCAGCAGCTTAGTCGGGGGGGACACCGGGGAGCTGTTTTTT.